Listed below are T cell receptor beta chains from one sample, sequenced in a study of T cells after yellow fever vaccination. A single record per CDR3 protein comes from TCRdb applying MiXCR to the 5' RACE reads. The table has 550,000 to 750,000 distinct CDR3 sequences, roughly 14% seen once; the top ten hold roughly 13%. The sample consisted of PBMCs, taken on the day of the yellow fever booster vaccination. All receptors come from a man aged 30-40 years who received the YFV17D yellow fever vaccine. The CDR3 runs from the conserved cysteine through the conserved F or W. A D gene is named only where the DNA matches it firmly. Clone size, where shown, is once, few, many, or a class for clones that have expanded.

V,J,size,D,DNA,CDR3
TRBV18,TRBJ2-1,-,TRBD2,TGTGCCAGCTCACCGTGGGGGGGTGAGCAGTTCTTC,CASSPWGGEQFF
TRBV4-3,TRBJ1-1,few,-,TGCGCCAGCAGCCAACCAGGGCCGCAGAACACTGAAGCTTTCTTT,CASSQPGPQNTEAFF
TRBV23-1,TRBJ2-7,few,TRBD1,TGCGCCAGCAGTACTCTAGACAGGGTAGCCTACGAGCAGTACTTC,CASSTLDRVAYEQYF
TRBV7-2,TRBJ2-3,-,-,TGTGCCAGCAAATATGGGGCCAGGACAGATACGCAGTATTTT,CASKYGARTDTQYF
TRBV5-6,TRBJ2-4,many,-,TGTGCCAGCAGCTTAACAGGGAAAAACATTCAGTACTTC,CASSLTGKNIQYF
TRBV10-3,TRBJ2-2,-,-,TGTGCCATCTCTCGCTTCAGGGACACCGGGGAGCTGTTTTTT,CAISRFRDTGELFF
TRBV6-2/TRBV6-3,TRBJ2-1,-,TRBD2,TGTGCCAGCAGTTACGCGCGGGAGGGCCTTAAGTTCTTC,CASSYAREGLKFF
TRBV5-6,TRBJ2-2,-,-,TGTGCCAGCAGACCTAACAGGGTACCGAACACCGGGGAGCTGTTTTTT,CASRPNRVPNTGELFF
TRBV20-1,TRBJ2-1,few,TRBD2,TGCAGTGCGGGGATCGGCGGGAGGGCGGATGAGCAGTTCTTC,CSAGIGGRADEQFF
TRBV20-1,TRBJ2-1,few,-,TGCAGTGCCGTAAGCTCCCGACTCAATGAGCAGTTCTTC,CSAVSSRLNEQFF
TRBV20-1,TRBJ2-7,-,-,TGCAGTGCAGGGAAAAATGCCTACGAGCAGTACTTC,CSAGKNAYEQYF
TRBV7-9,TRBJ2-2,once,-,TGTGCCAGCAGCTTTCCCCAGGGCACCGGGGAGCTGTTTTTT,CASSFPQGTGELFF
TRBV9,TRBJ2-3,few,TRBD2,TGTGCCAGCAGCGTAGAGGGAGCGGGGTTCACAGATACGCAGTATTTT,CASSVEGAGFTDTQYF
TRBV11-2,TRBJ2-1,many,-,TGTGCCAGCAGCCCCCCTGGAAGAAATGAGCAGTTCTTC,CASSPPGRNEQFF
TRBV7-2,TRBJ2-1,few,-,TGTGCCAGCAGCCTACAGAGGGCTGAGCAGTTCTTC,CASSLQRAEQFF
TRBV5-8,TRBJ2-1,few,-,TGTGCCAGCAGCTTGGCCCGGGCAGCAGCTCAGCAGTTCTTC,CASSLARAAAQQFF
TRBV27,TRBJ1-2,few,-,TGTGCCAGCAGTATTTATCGAGACACCTTC,CASSIYRDTF
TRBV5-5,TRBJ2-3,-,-,TGTGCCAGCACTCCGGGTGCGGATACGCAGTATTTT,CASTPGADTQYF
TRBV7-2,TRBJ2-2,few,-,TGTGCCAGCAGCTTAGCGGACGGCTCTCGGGAGCTGTTTTTT,CASSLADGSRELFF
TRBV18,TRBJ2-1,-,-,TGTGCCAGCTCACCACGGGACACATACAATGAGCAGTTCTTC,CASSPRDTYNEQFF
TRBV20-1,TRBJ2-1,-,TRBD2,TGCAGTGCTAGAGTCCCCTGGGGGGGATCCTACAATGAGCAGTTCTTC,CSARVPWGGSYNEQFF
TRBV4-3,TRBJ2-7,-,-,TGCGCCAGCAGCCAAGCTGACGACTCCCAAGACTTCTACGAGCAGTACTTC,CASSQADDSQDFYEQYF
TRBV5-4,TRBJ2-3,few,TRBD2,TGTGCCAGCAGCGCCTGGACTAGCGGGCGGGATACGCAGTATTTT,CASSAWTSGRDTQYF
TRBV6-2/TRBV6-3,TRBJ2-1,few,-,TGTGCCAGCAGCGGACGGGACGCCTACAATGAGCAGTTCTTC,CASSGRDAYNEQFF
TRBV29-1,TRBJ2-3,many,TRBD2,TGCAGCGCCTCAAGCGGGACGGGAGATACGCAGTATTTT,CSASSGTGDTQYF
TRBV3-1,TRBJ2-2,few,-,TGTGCCAGCAGCCCGCGGGACAGTCATACCGGGGAGCTGTTTTTT,CASSPRDSHTGELFF
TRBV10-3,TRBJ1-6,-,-,TGTGCCATCACCGGGACACTGCATTCACCCCTCCACTTT,CAITGTLHSPLHF
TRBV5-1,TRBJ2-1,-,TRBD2,TGCGCCAGCAGCGGAAGCGGGGCAAGCTCCTACAATGAGCAGTTCTTC,CASSGSGASSYNEQFF
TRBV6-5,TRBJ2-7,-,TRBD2,TGTGCCAGCAGTTTCAGCCCAGGACTAGCGGGAGGGACCTACGAGCAGTACTTC,CASSFSPGLAGGTYEQYF
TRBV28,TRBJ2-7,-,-,TGTGCCAGCAACGCCCGGGGGATTGGCGAGCAGTACTTC,CASNARGIGEQYF
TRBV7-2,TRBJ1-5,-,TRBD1,TGTGCCAGCAGCTTACGGACAGGGGGAGTTCAGCCCCAGCATTTT,CASSLRTGGVQPQHF
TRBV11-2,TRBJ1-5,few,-,TGTGCCAGCAGCTTAGAGGGGTCAGGGGCTAATCAGCCCCAGCATTTT,CASSLEGSGANQPQHF
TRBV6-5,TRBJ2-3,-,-,TGTGCCAGCAGTTACGATCGGGTCCCAGATACGCAGTATTTT,CASSYDRVPDTQYF
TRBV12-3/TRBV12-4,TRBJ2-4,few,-,TGTGCCAGCAGTTTAAGGGGGGGCAACTTAGCCAAAAACATTCAGTACTTC,CASSLRGGNLAKNIQYF
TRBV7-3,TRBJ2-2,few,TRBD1,TGTGCCAGCAGCAACACAGGGGACGGGGAGCTGTTTTTT,CASSNTGDGELFF
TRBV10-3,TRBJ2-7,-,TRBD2,TGTGCCATCAGTGAGGCAGGATCCGGGACTAGCGGAACCTACGAGCAGTACTTC,CAISEAGSGTSGTYEQYF
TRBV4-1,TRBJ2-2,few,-,TGCGCCAGCAGCCAAGTGACAGCGAACACCGGGGAGCTGTTTTTT,CASSQVTANTGELFF
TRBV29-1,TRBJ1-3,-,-,TGCAGCGTTGTGAGGAGAAACACCATATATTTT,CSVVRRNTIYF
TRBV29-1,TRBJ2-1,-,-,TGCAGCGTTGAAGATTTCGGACGAGATGAGCAGTTCTTC,CSVEDFGRDEQFF
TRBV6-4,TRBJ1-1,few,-,TGTGCCAGCAGTGATAAGGGAATGAACACTGAAGCTTTCTTT,CASSDKGMNTEAFF